This T cell receptor (beta chain) was documented in a study of T-cell reconstitution after alpha-beta-depleted transplantation in children. The TCRbeta library was prepared with unique molecular identifiers. TCRdb processed the PCR reads anew with MiXCR; each CDR3 protein has one entry. The sample contains about 980,000 distinct CDR3 sequences, less than 30% of which appear only once. V lost 0 bases and J 0 bases, leaving 12 bases between the germline ends. Germline CDR1 and CDR2: MGHRA and YSYEKL. The CDR3 length is 16 residues. The study, taken as a whole, reports: TCRbeta diversity was high at day 60 in some patients (a result of surviving recipient T cells and thymic progenitors). T cells produced anew were the main source of T-cell counts and diversity one year after transplant.

Comment on this clonotype: No antigen is known for it.

The input for sequencing was PBMCs, mostly from graft donor cells, taken 360 days after TCRalphabeta/CD19-depleted stem cell transplant. This receptor was obtained from a boy in the first two years of life who had a stem cell transplant for SCID, so the T cells may come from the graft donor. This sequence joins TRBV4-1 and TRBJ2-7, with no clear D. The CDR3 loop is CASSQDPVGSSYEQYF. The CDR3 region has the DNA TGCGCCAGCAGCCAAGATCCGGTGGGAAGCTCCTACGAGCAGTACTTC.